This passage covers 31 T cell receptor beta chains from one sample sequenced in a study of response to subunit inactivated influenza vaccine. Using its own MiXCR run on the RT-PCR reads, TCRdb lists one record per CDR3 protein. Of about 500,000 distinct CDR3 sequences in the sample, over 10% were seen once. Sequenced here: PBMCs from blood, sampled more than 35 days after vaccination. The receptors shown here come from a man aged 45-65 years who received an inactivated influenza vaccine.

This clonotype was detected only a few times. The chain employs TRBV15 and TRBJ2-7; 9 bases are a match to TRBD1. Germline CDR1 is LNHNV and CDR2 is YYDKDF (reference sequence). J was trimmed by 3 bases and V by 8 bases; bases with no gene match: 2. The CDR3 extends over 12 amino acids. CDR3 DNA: TGTGCCACCGGGACAGGGAACTACGAGCAGTACTTC. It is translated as CATGTGNYEQYF.

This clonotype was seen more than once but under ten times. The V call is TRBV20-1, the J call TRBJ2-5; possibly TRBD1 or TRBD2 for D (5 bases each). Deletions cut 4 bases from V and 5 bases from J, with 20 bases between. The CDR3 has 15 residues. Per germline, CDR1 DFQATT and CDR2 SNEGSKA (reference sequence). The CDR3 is CSAMGPVVGEETQYF. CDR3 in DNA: TGCAGTGCTATGGGTCCGGTGGTGGGGGAGGAGACCCAGTACTTC.

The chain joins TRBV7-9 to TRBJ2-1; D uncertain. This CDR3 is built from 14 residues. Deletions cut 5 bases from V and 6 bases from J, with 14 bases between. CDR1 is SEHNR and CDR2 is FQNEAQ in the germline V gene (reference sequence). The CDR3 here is CASSPTWTGNEQFF. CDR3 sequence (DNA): TGTGCCAGCAGCCCAACATGGACGGGCAATGAGCAGTTCTTC. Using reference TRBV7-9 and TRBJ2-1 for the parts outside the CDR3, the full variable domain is DTGVSQNPRHKITKRGQNVTFRCDPISEHNRLYWYRQTLGQGPEFLTYFQNEAQLEKSRLLSDRFSAERPKGSFSTLEIQRTEQGDSAMYLCASSPTWTGNEQFFGPGTRLTVL.

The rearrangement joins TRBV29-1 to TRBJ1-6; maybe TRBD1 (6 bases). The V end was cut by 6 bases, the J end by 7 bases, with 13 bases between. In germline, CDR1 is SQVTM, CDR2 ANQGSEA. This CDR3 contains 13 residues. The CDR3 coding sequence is TGCAGCGTAAGAAGGACAGAAAATTCACCCCTCCACTTT. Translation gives CSVRRTENSPLHF.

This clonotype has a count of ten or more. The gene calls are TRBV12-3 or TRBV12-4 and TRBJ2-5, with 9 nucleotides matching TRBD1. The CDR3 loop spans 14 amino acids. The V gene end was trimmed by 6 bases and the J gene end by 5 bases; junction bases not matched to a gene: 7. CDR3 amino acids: CASSQRTGVETQYF. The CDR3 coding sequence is TGTGCCAGCAGCCAGAGGACAGGGGTGGAGACCCAGTACTTC.

The CDR3 coding sequence is TGTGCCAGCAGCTTAGAGTATCTTCCGAAAACGCAAGAGACCCAGTACTTC. This gives the protein CASSLEYLPKTQETQYF. This chain connects TRBV7-9 to TRBJ2-5; D is undetermined. The CDR3 length is 17 residues. The germline V and J ends were trimmed by 1 base and 2 bases, with 17 bases remaining between them. Germline V CDR1 and CDR2: SEHNR, FQNEAQ (reference sequence).

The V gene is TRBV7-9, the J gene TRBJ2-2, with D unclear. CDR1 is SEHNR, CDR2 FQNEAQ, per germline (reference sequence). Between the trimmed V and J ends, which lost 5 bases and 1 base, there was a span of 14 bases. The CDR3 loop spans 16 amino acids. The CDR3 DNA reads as TGTGCCAGCAGCCCTGCGCAGTGGAGGAACACCGGGGAGCTGTTTTTT. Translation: CASSPAQWRNTGELFF.

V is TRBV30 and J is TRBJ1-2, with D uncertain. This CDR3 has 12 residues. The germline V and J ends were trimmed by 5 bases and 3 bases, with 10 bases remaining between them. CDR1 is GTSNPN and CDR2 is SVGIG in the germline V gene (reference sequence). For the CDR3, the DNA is TGTGCCTGGCTCCGCCGGGACTATGGCTACACCTTC. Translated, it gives CAWLRRDYGYTF.

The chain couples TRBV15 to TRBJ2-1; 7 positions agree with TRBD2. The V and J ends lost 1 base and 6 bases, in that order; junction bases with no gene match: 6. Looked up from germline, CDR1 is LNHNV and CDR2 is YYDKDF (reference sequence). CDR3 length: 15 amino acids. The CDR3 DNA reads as TGTGCCACCAGCAGAGCGGGGAGGGCCCTCAATGAGCAGTTCTTC. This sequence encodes CATSRAGRALNEQFF.

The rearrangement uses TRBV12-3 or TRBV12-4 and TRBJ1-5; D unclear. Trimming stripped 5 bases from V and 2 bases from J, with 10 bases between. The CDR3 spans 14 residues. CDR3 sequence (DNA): TGTGCCAGCAGTCAACTGGAAGGCAATCAGCCCCAGCATTTT. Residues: CASSQLEGNQPQHF.

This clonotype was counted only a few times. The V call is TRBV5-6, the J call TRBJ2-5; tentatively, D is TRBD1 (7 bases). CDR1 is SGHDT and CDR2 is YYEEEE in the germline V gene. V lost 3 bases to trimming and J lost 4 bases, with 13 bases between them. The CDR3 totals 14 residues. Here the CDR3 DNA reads TGTGCCAGCAGCTATTACCAGGGGGGAGAGACCCAGTACTTC. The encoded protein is CASSYYQGGETQYF.

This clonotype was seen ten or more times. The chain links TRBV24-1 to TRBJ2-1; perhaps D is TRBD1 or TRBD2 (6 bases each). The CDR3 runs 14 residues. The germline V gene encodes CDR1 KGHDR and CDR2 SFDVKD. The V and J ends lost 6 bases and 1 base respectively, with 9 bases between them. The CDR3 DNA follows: TGTGCCACCAGTTGGGGGGCGTCCTACAATGAGCAGTTCTTC. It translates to CATSWGASYNEQFF.

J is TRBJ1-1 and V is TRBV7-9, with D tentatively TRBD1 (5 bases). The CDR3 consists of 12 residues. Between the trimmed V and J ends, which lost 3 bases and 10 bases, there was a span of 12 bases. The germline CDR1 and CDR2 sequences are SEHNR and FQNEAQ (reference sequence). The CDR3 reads CASSFQGEGAFF. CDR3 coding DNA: TGTGCCAGCAGCTTTCAGGGTGAGGGAGCTTTCTTT.

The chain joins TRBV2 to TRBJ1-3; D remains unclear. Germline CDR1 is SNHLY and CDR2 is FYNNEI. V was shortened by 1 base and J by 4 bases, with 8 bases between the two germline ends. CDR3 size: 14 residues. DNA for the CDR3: TGTGCCAGCAGTGAAGTCACCGGAGGAAACACCATATATTTT. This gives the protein CASSEVTGGNTIYF.

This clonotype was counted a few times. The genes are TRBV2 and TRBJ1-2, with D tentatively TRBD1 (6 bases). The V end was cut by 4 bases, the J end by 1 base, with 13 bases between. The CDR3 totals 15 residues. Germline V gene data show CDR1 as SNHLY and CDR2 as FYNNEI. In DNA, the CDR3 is TGTGCCAGCAGTGTAGGAGGGGGGCTTAACTATGGCTACACCTTC. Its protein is CASSVGGGLNYGYTF.

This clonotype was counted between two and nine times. The CDR3 nucleotides read TGTGCCAGCAGCTCCCGATTACTAGCGAAGGGAGAGACCCAGTACTTC. Its translation is CASSSRLLAKGETQYF. The chain recombines TRBV7-9 with TRBJ2-5; 7 bases are a match to TRBD2. In germline, CDR1 is SEHNR, CDR2 FQNEAQ (reference sequence). This CDR3 is built from 16 residues. V lost 4 bases to trimming and J lost 4 bases; unmatched junction nucleotides: 12.

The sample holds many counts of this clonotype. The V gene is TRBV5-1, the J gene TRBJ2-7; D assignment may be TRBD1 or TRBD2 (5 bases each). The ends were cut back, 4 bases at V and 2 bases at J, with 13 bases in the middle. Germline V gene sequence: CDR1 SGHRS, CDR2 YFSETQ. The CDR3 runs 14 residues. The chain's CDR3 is CASSQRGYAYEQYF. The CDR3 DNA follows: TGCGCCAGCAGCCAGAGGGGATACGCCTACGAGCAGTACTTC. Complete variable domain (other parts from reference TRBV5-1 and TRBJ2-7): KAGVTQTPRYLIKTRGQQVTLSCSPISGHRSVSWYQQTPGQGLQFLFEYFSETQRNKGNFPGRFSGRQFSNSRSEMNVSTLELGDSALYLCASSQRGYAYEQYFGPGTRLTVT.

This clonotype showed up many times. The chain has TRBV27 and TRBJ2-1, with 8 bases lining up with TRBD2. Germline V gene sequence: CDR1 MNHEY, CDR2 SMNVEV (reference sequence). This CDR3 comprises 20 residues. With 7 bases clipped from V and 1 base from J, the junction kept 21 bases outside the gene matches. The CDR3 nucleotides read TGTGCCAGCACCCCCCTTTCGTCTAGCGGGCGACCCTATTCCTACAATGAGCAGTTCTTC. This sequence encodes CASTPLSSSGRPYSYNEQFF.

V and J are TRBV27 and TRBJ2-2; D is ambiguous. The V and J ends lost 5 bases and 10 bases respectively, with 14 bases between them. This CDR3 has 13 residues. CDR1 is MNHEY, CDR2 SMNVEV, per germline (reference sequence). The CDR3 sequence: CASSRLDSPELFF. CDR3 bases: TGTGCCAGCAGTAGATTAGACTCGCCGGAGCTGTTTTTT.

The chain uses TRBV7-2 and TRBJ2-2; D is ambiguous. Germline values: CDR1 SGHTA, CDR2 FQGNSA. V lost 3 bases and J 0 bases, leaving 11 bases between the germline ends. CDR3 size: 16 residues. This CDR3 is CASSFLWVANTGELFF. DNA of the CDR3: TGTGCCAGCAGCTTCCTCTGGGTAGCGAACACCGGGGAGCTGTTTTTT.

CDR3 DNA: TGTGCCAGCAGCCCCGGGAGTAGCGGGGCCAATGAGCAGTTCTTC. Its translation is CASSPGSSGANEQFF. The V call is TRBV14, the J call TRBJ2-1; TRBD2 matches 8 bases. CDR1 SGHDN and CDR2 FVKESK come from the germline V gene. Trimming cost V 4 bases and J 6 bases; bases outside gene matches: 8. CDR3 length: 15 amino acids.

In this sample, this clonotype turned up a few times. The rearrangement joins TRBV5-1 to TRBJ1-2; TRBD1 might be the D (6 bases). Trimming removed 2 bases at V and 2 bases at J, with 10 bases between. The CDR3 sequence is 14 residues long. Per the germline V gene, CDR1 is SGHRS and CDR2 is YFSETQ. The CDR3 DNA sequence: TGCGCCAGCAGCTTAAGGACAGAAAACTATGGCTACACCTTC. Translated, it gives CASSLRTENYGYTF.

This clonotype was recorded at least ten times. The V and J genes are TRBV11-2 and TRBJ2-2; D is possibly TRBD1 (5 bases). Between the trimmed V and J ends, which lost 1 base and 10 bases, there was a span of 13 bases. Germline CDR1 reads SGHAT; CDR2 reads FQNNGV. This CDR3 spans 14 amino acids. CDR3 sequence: CASSLVLRALELFF. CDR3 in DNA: TGTGCCAGCAGCTTAGTCCTCAGGGCCTTGGAGCTGTTTTTT.

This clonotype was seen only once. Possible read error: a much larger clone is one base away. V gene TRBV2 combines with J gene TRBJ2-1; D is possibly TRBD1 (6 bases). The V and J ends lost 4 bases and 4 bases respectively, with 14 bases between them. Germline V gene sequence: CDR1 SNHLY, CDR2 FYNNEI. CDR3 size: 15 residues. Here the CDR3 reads CASSAGTWGYNEQFF. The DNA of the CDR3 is TGTGCCAGCAGTGCCGGGACATGGGGATACAATGAGCAGTTCTTC.

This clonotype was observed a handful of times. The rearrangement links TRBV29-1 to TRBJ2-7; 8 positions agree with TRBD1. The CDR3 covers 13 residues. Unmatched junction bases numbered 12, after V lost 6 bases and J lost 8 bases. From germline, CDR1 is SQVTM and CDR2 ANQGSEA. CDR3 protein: CSVRTGSIGQQYF. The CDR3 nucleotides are TGCAGCGTCCGGACAGGGAGTATCGGACAGCAGTACTTC.

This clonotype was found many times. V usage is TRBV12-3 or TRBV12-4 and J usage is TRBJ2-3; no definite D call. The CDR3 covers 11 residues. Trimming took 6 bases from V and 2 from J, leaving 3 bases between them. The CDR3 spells CASSSTDTQYF. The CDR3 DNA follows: TGTGCCAGCAGCTCCACAGATACGCAGTATTTT.

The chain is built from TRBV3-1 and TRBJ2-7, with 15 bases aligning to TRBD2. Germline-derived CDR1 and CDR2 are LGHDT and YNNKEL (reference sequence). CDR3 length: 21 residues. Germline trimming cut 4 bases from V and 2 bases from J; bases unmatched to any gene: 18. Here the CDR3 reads CASSLYPPGLAGGSGTYEQYF. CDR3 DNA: TGTGCCAGCAGCCTTTACCCACCGGGACTAGCGGGAGGTAGCGGCACCTACGAGCAGTACTTC.

The CDR3 protein is CASRDRVRDTQYF. CDR3 in DNA: TGTGCCAGCAGGGACAGGGTGAGAGATACGCAGTATTTT. The chain is built from TRBV12-3 or TRBV12-4 and TRBJ2-3, with 8 nucleotides matching TRBD1. After removal of 6 bases from V and 5 bases from J, the junction contained 4 bases not matched to a gene. This CDR3 is built from 13 residues.

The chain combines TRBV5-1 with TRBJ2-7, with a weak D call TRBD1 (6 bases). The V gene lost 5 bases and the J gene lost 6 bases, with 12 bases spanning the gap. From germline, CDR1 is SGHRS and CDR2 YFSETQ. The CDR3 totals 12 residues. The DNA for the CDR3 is TGCGCCAGCAGTTCGCAGGGGTTCGAGCAGTACTTC. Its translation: CASSSQGFEQYF.

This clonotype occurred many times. CDR3: CATAWGIRSPLHF. As DNA, the CDR3 is TGTGCCACCGCCTGGGGCATTCGGTCACCCCTCCACTTT. The chain couples TRBV12-3 or TRBV12-4 to TRBJ1-6, with D tentatively TRBD1 (5 bases). This CDR3 has 13 amino acids. Trimming shortened V by 10 bases and J by 10 bases, and 17 bases separated the two germline ends.

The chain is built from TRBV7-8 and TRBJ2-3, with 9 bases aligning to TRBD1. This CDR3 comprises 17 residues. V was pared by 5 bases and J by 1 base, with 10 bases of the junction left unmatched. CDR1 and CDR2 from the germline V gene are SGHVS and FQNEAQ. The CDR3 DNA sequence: TGTGCCAGCAGCGCCTACAGGGGGCAGATCGGCACAGATACGCAGTATTTT. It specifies CASSAYRGQIGTDTQYF.